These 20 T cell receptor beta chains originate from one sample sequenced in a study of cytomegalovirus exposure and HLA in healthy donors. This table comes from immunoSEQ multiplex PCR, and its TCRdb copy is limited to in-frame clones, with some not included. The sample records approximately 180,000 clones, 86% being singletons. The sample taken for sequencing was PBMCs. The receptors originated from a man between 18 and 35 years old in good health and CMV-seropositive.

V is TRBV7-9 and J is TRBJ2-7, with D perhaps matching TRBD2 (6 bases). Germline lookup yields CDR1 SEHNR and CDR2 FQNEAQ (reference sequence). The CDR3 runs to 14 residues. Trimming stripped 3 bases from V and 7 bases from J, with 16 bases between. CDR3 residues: CASSLGLPPREQYF. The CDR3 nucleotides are TGTGCCAGCAGCTTGGGACTGCCGCCTCGGGAGCAGTACTTC.

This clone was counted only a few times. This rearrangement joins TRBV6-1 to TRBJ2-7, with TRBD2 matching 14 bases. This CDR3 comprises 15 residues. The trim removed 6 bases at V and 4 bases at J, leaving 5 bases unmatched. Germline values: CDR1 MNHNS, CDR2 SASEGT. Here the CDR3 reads CASRTGLAGVYEQYF. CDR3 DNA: TGTGCCAGCAGGACGGGACTAGCGGGAGTGTACGAGCAGTACTTC.

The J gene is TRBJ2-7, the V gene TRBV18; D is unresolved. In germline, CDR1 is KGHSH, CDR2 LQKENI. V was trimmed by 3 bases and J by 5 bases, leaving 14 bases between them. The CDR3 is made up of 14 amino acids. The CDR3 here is CASSPSRPPHEQYF. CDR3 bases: TGTGCCAGCTCACCCTCGAGGCCTCCCCACGAGCAGTACTTC.

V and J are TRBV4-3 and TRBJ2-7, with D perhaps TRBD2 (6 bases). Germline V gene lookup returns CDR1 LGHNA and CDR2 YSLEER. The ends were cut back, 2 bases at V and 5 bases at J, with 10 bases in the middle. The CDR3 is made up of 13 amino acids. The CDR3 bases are TGCGCCAGCAGCCAAATAGCGGCCCACGAGCAGTACTTC. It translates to CASSQIAAHEQYF.

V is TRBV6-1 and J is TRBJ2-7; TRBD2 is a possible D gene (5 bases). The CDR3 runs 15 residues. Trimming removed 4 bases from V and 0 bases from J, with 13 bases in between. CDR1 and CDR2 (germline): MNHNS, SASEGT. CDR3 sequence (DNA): TGTGCCAGCAGTGTGGAGGCCACCCTCTCCTACGAGCAGTACTTC. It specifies CASSVEATLSYEQYF.

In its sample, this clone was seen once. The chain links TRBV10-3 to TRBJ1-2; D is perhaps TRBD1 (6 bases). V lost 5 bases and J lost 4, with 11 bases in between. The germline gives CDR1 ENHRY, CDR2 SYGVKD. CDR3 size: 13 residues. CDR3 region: CAISPDSSYGYTF. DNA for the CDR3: TGTGCCATCAGTCCGGACAGCTCCTATGGCTACACCTTC.

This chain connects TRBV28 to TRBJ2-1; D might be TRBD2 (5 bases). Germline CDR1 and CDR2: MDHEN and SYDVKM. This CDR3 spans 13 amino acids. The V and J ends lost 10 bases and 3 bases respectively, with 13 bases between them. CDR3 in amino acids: CATAPTSYNEQFF. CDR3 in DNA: TGTGCCACCGCCCCTACTAGCTACAATGAGCAGTTCTTC.

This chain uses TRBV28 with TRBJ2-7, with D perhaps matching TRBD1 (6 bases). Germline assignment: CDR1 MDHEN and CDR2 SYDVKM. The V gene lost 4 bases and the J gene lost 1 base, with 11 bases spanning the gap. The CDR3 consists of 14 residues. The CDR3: CASSSGTQSYEQYF. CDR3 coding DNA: TGTGCCAGCAGTTCCGGGACACAATCCTACGAGCAGTACTTC.

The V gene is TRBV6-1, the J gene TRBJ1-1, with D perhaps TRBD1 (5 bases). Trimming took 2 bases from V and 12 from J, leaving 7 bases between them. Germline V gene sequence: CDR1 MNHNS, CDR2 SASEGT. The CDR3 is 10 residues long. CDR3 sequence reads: CASSERGSFF. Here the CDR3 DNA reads TGTGCCAGCAGTGAAAGGGGTTCTTTCTTT.

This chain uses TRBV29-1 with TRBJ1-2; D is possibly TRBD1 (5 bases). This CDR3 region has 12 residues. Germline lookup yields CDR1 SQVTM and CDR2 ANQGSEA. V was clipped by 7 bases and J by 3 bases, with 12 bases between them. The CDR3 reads CSAPTGDYGYTF. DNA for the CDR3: TGCAGCGCCCCTACGGGGGACTATGGCTACACCTTC.

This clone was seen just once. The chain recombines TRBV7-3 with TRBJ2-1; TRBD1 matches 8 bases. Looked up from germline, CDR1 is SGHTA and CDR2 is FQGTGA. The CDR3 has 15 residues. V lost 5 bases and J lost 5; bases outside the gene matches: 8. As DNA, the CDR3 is TGTGCCAGCAGCCCTCGACAGGGGTCGGACAATGAGCAGTTCTTC. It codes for CASSPRQGSDNEQFF.

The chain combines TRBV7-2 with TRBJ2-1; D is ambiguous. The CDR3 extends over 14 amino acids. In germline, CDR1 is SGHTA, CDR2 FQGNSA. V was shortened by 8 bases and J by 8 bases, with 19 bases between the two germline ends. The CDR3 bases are TGTGCCAGCCGAACGGAGTCCCCGTTAGATGAGCAGTTCTTC. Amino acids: CASRTESPLDEQFF.

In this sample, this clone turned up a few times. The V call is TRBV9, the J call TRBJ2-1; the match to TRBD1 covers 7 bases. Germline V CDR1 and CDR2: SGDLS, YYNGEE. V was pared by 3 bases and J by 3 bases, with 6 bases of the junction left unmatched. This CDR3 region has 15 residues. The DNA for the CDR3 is TGTGCCAGCAGCGCCCTAGGGGACAGCTACAATGAGCAGTTCTTC. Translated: CASSALGDSYNEQFF. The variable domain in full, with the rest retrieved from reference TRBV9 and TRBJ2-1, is DSGVTQTPKHLITATGQRVTLRCSPRSGDLSVYWYQQSLDQGLQFLIQYYNGEERAKGNILERFSAQQFPDLHSELNLSSLELGDSALYFCASSALGDSYNEQFFGPGTRLTVL.

The CDR3 coding sequence is TGTGCCAGCAGAACCAGGGATGGCGACACTGAAGCTTTCTTT. Encoded protein: CASRTRDGDTEAFF. The J gene is TRBJ1-1, the V gene TRBV5-4, with D maybe TRBD1 (5 bases). The CDR3 has 14 residues. Germline V gene sequence: CDR1 SGHNT, CDR2 YYREEE (reference sequence). Trimming took 5 bases from V and 3 from J, leaving 14 bases between them.

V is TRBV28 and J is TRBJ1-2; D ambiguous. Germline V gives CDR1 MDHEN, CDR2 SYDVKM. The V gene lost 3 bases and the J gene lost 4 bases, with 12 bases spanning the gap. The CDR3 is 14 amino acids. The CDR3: CASSFSTAGYGYTF. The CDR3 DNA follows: TGTGCCAGCAGTTTTTCCACCGCCGGCTATGGCTACACCTTC.

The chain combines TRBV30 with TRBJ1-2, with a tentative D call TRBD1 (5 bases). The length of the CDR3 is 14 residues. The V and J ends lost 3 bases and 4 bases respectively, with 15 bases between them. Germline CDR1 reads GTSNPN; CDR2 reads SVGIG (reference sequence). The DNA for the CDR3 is TGTGCCTGGAGGGCCCGACAGCCAACCTATGGCTACACCTTC. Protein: CAWRARQPTYGYTF.

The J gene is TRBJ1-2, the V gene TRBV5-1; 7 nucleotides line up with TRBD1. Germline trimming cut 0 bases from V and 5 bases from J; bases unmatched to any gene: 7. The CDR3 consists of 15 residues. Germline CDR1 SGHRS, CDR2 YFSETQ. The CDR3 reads CASSLEGGRGYGYTF. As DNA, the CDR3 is TGCGCCAGCAGCTTGGAAGGGGGCCGTGGGTATGGCTACACCTTC.

CDR3 residues: CASSIGRTAQETQYF. CDR3 bases: TGTGCCAGCAGCATCGGCCGGACAGCTCAAGAGACCCAGTACTTC. The chain employs TRBV7-9 and TRBJ2-5, with D possibly TRBD1 on 6 matching bases. From germline, CDR1 is SEHNR and CDR2 FQNEAQ (reference sequence). The CDR3 has 15 amino acids. Trimming cost V 5 bases and J 2 bases, with 15 bases left between them.

The DNA of the CDR3 is TGTGCCAGCAGCTCCCGGGACAGGGGATTCTACGAGCAGTACTTC. Translating gives CASSSRDRGFYEQYF. The rearrangement links TRBV13 to TRBJ2-7; 10 nucleotides align to TRBD1. CDR3 length: 15 residues. Germline V lookup: CDR1 PRHDT, CDR2 FYEKMQ (reference sequence). Trimming removed 4 bases from V and 3 bases from J; junction bases left unmatched: 6.

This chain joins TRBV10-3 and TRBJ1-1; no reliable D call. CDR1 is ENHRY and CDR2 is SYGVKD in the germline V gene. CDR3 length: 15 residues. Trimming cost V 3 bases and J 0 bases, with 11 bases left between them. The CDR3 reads CAISDSVLMNTEAFF. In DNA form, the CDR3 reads TGTGCCATCAGTGATTCGGTTCTCATGAACACTGAAGCTTTCTTT.